This TCR beta chain was profiled in a study of blood T cell repertoires in COVID-19. The length of the CDR3 is 16 residues. Trimming shortened V by 3 bases and J by 0 bases, and 12 bases separated the two germline ends. The germline V gene encodes CDR1 MGHDK and CDR2 SYGVNS. Generated by immunoSEQ multiplex PCR, the TCRdb table keeps only in-frame clones and is missing some. The top ten hold 8.3% of the sample, which has 490,000 or so clones, 70% to 90% seen once. The chain carries TRBV25-1 and TRBJ2-1; D not certain. The sample taken for sequencing was PBMCs or T cells enriched from blood (not recorded which). The clonotype originates from an older woman who had recovered from COVID-19. CDR3 loop: CASSDVTVFSYNEQFF. DNA of the CDR3: TGTGCCAGCAGTGACGTAACGGTCTTCTCCTACAATGAGCAGTTCTTC.